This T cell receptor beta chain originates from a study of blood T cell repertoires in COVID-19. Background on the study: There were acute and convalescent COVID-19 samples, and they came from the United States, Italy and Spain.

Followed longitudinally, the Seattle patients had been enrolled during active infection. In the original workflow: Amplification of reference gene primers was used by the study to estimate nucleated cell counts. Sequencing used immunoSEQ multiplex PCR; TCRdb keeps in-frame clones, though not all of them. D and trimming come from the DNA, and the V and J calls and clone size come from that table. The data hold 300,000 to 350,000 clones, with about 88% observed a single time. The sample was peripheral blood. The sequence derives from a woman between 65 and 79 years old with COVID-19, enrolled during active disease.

The CDR3 sequence: CASTTRVAAGEQFF. The CDR3 bases are TGTGCCAGCACAACCCGCGTAGCTGCCGGTGAGCAGTTCTTC. This chain connects TRBV6-5 to TRBJ2-1; D gene ambiguous. CDR3 size: 14 residues. The germline V and J ends were trimmed by 7 bases and 9 bases, with 19 bases remaining between them. CDR1 is MNHEY, CDR2 SVGAGI, per germline.